This entry concerns a single T cell receptor (beta chain). Antigen unknown. The sample is drawn from a study of cytomegalovirus exposure and HLA in healthy donors. For the study at large: Earlier results showed roughly 120 million unique TCR beta sequences derived from roughly 200 million T cells. Whole-study findings and limits: A missense DCLRE1C variant was associated with V- and J-gene trimming of TCR beta chains in a later analysis, and an independent cohort replicated the association. The dataset shows that most TCR sequences were rare, while some public TCRs occurred in many donors. HLA alleles were associated with around 17,000 TCR beta sequences in a later analysis at 0.05 false discovery rate.

PCR employed 60 Vbeta and 13 Jbeta primers. Clones were read by immunoSEQ multiplex PCR, and TCRdb kept only the in-frame ones, dropping some. Counted here are around 200,000 clones, around 85% occurring once; the ten biggest clones make up 2.3%. V dropped 5 bases and J dropped 7; count of bases not matched to a gene: 14. Germline values: CDR1 MNHNS, CDR2 SASEGT. This CDR3 contains 15 residues. This receptor was identified in a woman in her forties or fifties in good health and CMV-seronegative. The sample comprised PBMCs. The chain carries TRBV6-1 and TRBJ2-7, with TRBD2 identical over 7 bases. The chain's CDR3 is CASSSRVGGRGEQYF. In nucleotides, the CDR3 is TGTGCCAGCAGTTCCCGGGTGGGCGGGAGAGGGGAGCAGTACTTC.